Detailed here is one T cell receptor (beta chain). This clonotype was picked up a small number of times. Its antigen remains undetermined. Base qualities were left out, and no much larger clone turns up one base away. A patient counted as having stable Graves' hyperthyroidism if no progression to ophthalmopathy occurred over 18 months of follow-up. Hyperthyroidism patients were newly diagnosed, had a disease duration of under 2 months, and were aged 18 to 65 years. Any patient with an uncontrolled infection, another autoimmune disease, pregnancy or lactation was excluded. Diagnoses were established on the basis of clinical symptoms, serum thyroxine and TRAb, thyroid ultrasound, and orbital computed tomography. PBMCs were separated from approximately 10 ml of fresh peripheral blood using Ficoll-Paque density gradient centrifugation. Trizol reagent was used to extract total RNA, and RNA quality was then checked on an Agilent 2100 Bioanalyzer.

The source of the sample is a study of T cells in Graves' hyperthyroidism and ophthalmopathy (dated 2019 in TCRdb). Regarding the complete study: Peripheral blood samples were taken at initial diagnosis, before any treatment was given. TCR V-J signatures able to tell the groups apart were searched for in a discovery cohort of 95 or so patients, of whom 40 to 45 had Graves' ophthalmopathy and 55 to 65 had stable Graves' hyperthyroidism. Prospective prediction of ophthalmopathy was tested in an independent validation cohort consisting of fewer than 20 hyperthyroidism patients and about 17 patients who later progressed to ophthalmopathy. The 75 to 100 discovery patients were divided at random into training and test sets in a 7:3 ratio. In addition, the study compared T-cell repertoires in thyroid tissue and in blood from over 5 Graves' hyperthyroidism patients. After sampling, hyperthyroidism patients received methimazole starting at 30 mg daily, and ophthalmopathy patients received high-dose intravenous methylprednisolone. TCR Vbeta CDR3 sequencing of 130 to 150 peripheral blood samples (over 40 ophthalmopathy, roughly 74 hyperthyroidism and around 17 progressor patients) is reported in the paper.

Results the study describes overall, beyond this receptor: A model built on a 13 V-J signature distinguished ophthalmopathy from stable hyperthyroidism, reaching about 88% sensitivity and about 81% specificity in cross-validation and 80%/75% in testing. In validation, the model predicted progression to ophthalmopathy with over 60% sensitivity and 72% to 75% specificity, a median of approximately 6.7 months before onset. Most expanded thyroid clonotypes (frequency above 0.001) were also detected in blood, a finding suggesting that blood repertoires may reflect thyroid immune responses. No statistical method was used to fix the sample size in advance, and group allocation was not hidden from the investigators.

The CDR3 measures 15 amino acids from cysteine to phenylalanine. Only the CDR3 portion is preserved as DNA: 45 bases, with reading frame beginning at the first base. From the germline V gene, CDR1 is SGHRS and CDR2 is YFSETQ. Trimming removed 4 bases from V and 2 bases from J; the gene matches leave 7 bases unexplained. The TCR beta CDR3 regions were amplified from RNA transcripts. The TCR CDR3 was subjected to a first round of RT-PCR using the HTBI primer set and the Qiagen OneStep RT-PCR kit. Libraries were constructed in a second round of multiplex PCR, after which size selection and purification were carried out. Sequencing of the libraries was done on an Illumina HiSeq2000 using paired-end 100 bp reads. The authors' pipeline ran thus. SOAPnuke was used to process the raw data, removing reads that contained adapters or uncalled bases, had a mean Phred below 15, or lacked an exact match to the constant primer or identifier. High-quality paired reads were merged with COPE v1.2.5, and unique nucleotide sequences were defined as clonotypes. MiTCR v1.1 was used to align clonotypes to the IMGT TRBV, TRBD and TRBJ reference segments. Only V-J combinations with frequency above 0.0001, covering 99% to 99.2% of repertoires, were analysed. A TCS score was defined as the ratio of F50 (clonal expansion) to E x V (chaos), with BLOSUM62-based TCRdist applied between CDR3 peptides within each V-J. Welch's t-statistics and random forest reduced several hundred V-J features to 13, which were used in a naive Bayes classifier (R e1071). The public reads were quality trimmed at Q25 with fastp and then assembled into clones with MiXCR by TCRdb, keeping productive beta chains. Rows with a matching CDR3 protein are joined into one entry that keeps the most common DNA and genes. The V and J calls here are based on TCRdb, not the publication. The sample table lists 300,000 to 450,000 distinct CDR3 sequences, roughly 14% of them with a count of one. The top ten constitute 11% of the sample.

The sequence was collected from a woman aged 60-75 years with Graves' hyperthyroidism. Sequencing was carried out using blood. The rearrangement joined TRBV5-1 to TRBJ2-5, with 8 middle bases fitting TRBD1. The CDR3 is CASSPKTGGQETQYF. The DNA reads as follows: TGCGCCAGCAGCCCGAAAACAGGGGGGCAAGAGACCCAGTACTTC.